This T cell receptor beta chain came from a study of regulatory T cells in long-lasting Graves disease. TCR beta libraries were built with iRepertoire HTBI primers and Arm-PCR of CDR3 regions. TCRdb reprocessed the multiplex PCR reads with MiXCR, giving one entry per CDR3 protein. The sample consists of more than 400,000 distinct CDR3 sequences, around 16% of them appearing once. Time point specified: newly diagnosed GD, antithyroid drugs for less than 3 months. TCR sequences were obtained from RNA taken from PBMCs. V dropped 6 bases and J dropped 7; count of bases not matched to a gene: 8. This CDR3 has 14 amino acids. Germline CDR1 and CDR2: MNHNS and SASEGT. This clonotype was detected many times. The same sample was also studied in work on T cells in Graves' hyperthyroidism and ophthalmopathy. That study reports: Uncontrolled infection, other autoimmune disease, pregnancy and lactation each barred patients from inclusion. TCR CDR3 regions were first amplified by RT-PCR with HTBI primers. Blood shared most expanded thyroid clonotypes above 0.001.

The sequences come from peripheral blood mononuclear cells (PBMCs), collected at new diagnosis, from a patient treated with antithyroid drugs. The chain joins TRBV6-1 to TRBJ2-1, with TRBD2 identical over 8 bases. This receptor was taken from a man in his forties with Graves disease. CDR3 sequence (DNA): TGTGCCAGCAGGTTAGCGGGAAGTTGGAATGAGCAGTTCTTC. Translation gives CASRLAGSWNEQFF.